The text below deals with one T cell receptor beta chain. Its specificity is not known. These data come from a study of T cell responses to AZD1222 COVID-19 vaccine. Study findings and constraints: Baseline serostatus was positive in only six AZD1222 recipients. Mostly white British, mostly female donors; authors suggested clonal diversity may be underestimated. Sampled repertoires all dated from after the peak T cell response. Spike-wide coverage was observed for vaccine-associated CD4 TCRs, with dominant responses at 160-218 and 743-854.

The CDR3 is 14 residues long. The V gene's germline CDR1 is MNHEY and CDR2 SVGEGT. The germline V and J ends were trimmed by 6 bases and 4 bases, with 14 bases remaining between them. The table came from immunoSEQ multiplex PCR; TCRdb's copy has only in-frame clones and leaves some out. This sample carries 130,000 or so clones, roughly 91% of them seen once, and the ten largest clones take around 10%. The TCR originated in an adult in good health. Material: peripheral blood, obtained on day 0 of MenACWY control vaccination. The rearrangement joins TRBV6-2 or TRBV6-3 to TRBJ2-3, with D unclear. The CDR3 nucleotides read TGTGCCAGCAGCAAAATAAACAGACCAGATACGCAGTATTTT. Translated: CASSKINRPDTQYF.